The 14 T cell receptor beta chains reported below all come from one sample, sequenced in a study of blood T cell repertoires in COVID-19. Some clones are missing from TCRdb's copy, which holds only in-frame ones; the method was immunoSEQ multiplex PCR. The sample yields some 38,000 clones, 80% to 90% seen once. Input material: peripheral blood. The source is a man in his 70s with acute or convalescent COVID-19.

This CDR3 reads CASSLGGADQPQHF. CDR3 nucleotide sequence: TGTGCCAGCAGTTTAGGGGGGGCCGATCAGCCCCAGCATTTT. The chain links TRBV27 to TRBJ1-5; TRBD1 is a possible D gene (6 bases). This CDR3 has 14 residues. Trimming removed 2 bases from V and 5 bases from J, with 10 bases in between. The germline CDR1 and CDR2 sequences are MNHEY and SMNVEV (reference sequence).

J is TRBJ1-2 and V is TRBV18; D possibly corresponds to TRBD1 (5 bases). Germline loops: CDR1 KGHSH, CDR2 LQKENI. The CDR3 contains 18 residues. The ends were cut back, 3 bases at V and 8 bases at J, with 28 bases in the middle. The CDR3 bases are TGTGCCAGCTCACCGATCGCTATCTCGGGCATGGGGCTAGGGGGCTACACCTTC. Its translation: CASSPIAISGMGLGGYTF. The complete variable domain, with remaining parts taken from reference TRBV18 and TRBJ1-2, reads NAGVMQNPRHLVRRRGQEARLRCSPMKGHSHVYWYRQLPEEGLKFMVYLQKENIIDESGMPKERFSAEFPKEGPSILRIQQVVRGDSAAYFCASSPIAISGMGLGGYTFGSGTRLTVV.

The chain recombines TRBV5-1 with TRBJ2-5, with 8 bases fitting TRBD2. The J segment lost 3 bases and the V segment lost 6 bases, leaving 10 bases of the junction unmatched. Germline V CDR1 and CDR2: SGHRS, YFSETQ. This CDR3 is 15 amino acids long. For the CDR3, the DNA is TGCGCCAGCAAAAGTCAGCCGGGAGGGGAAGAGACCCAGTACTTC. This encodes CASKSQPGGEETQYF. Drawing the rest from reference TRBV5-1 and TRBJ2-5, the complete variable domain is KAGVTQTPRYLIKTRGQQVTLSCSPISGHRSVSWYQQTPGQGLQFLFEYFSETQRNKGNFPGRFSGRQFSNSRSEMNVSTLELGDSALYLCASKSQPGGEETQYFGPGTRLLVL.

This chain joins TRBV7-2 and TRBJ2-1, with 9 nucleotides matching TRBD2. The CDR3 loop spans 14 amino acids. With 5 bases clipped from V and 13 bases from J, the junction kept 12 bases outside the gene matches. Germline V lookup: CDR1 SGHTA, CDR2 FQGNSA. CDR3 residues: CASSPRIASGDQFF. The CDR3 DNA sequence: TGTGCCAGCAGCCCCCGGATAGCTAGCGGGGACCAGTTCTTC.

Only one count was recorded for this clone. This sequence joins TRBV4-3 and TRBJ2-7, with D possibly being TRBD2 (5 bases). Germline CDR1 LGHNA, CDR2 YSLEER. The length of the CDR3 is 15 residues. Trimming cost V 3 bases and J 2 bases, with 14 bases left between them. The CDR3 here is CASSQKWRFPYEQYF. For the CDR3, the DNA is TGCGCCAGCAGCCAGAAATGGAGGTTCCCCTACGAGCAGTACTTC.

This rearrangement joins TRBV7-2 to TRBJ2-3; TRBD2 agrees at 8 bases. The CDR3 spans 14 residues. The germline V gene has CDR1 SGHTA and CDR2 FQGNSA. The ends lost 5 bases at V and 6 bases at J; junction bases unmatched: 7. The CDR3 region has the DNA TGTGCCAGCAGCCTACTAGCGGAGGGCGATACGCAGTATTTT. Translating it yields CASSLLAEGDTQYF.

This chain joins TRBV11-3 and TRBJ2-1, with 10 bases matching TRBD2. Germline CDR1 is SGHNT and CDR2 is YENEEA. The CDR3 has 15 amino acids. V lost 5 bases, J lost 6 bases, and 7 bases stayed unmatched. This CDR3 reads CASSALAGASNEQFF. CDR3 bases: TGTGCCAGCAGCGCCCTAGCGGGAGCCTCCAATGAGCAGTTCTTC. The whole variable domain, filled in from reference TRBV11-3 and TRBJ2-1, reads EAGVVQSPRYKIIEKKQPVAFWCNPISGHNTLYWYLQNLGQGPELLIRYENEEAVDDSQLPKDRFSAERLKGVDSTLKIQPAELGDSAVYLCASSALAGASNEQFFGPGTRLTVL.

This chain uses TRBV20-1 with TRBJ2-7, with TRBD2 matching over 7 bases. Germline V gene lookup returns CDR1 DFQATT and CDR2 SNEGSKA (reference sequence). The CDR3 is made up of 15 amino acids. After removal of 3 bases from V and 3 bases from J, the junction contained 11 bases not matched to a gene. The CDR3 protein is CSASRQGGNSYEQYF. The CDR3 DNA sequence: TGCAGTGCTAGTCGGCAGGGAGGGAATAGCTACGAGCAGTACTTC.

The gene calls are TRBV4-3 and TRBJ2-1; D remains unclear. With 5 bases removed from V and 6 bases from J, the gap between germline ends came to 11 bases. This CDR3 comprises 13 residues. CDR1 is LGHNA and CDR2 is YSLEER in the germline V gene. CDR3 nucleotides: TGCGCCAGCAGCTACACATGGGCCAATGAGCAGTTCTTC. As protein: CASSYTWANEQFF.

This chain connects TRBV6-2 or TRBV6-3 to TRBJ1-1, with unresolved D. Trimming took 0 bases from V and 0 from J, leaving 11 bases between them. Germline CDR1 is MNHEY and CDR2 is SVGEGT. This CDR3 region has 16 residues. CDR3 nucleotides: TGTGCCAGCAGTTACTCGAGGAAAGATATGAACACTGAAGCTTTCTTT. Translated: CASSYSRKDMNTEAFF.

The chain combines TRBV9 with TRBJ1-2; D is possibly TRBD1 (5 bases). V dropped 0 bases and J dropped 6 bases, with 15 bases sitting between them. Germline V lookup: CDR1 SGDLS, CDR2 YYNGEE. The CDR3 extends over 15 amino acids. The CDR3 loop reads CASSVDPGRGNGYTF. CDR3 DNA: TGTGCCAGCAGCGTAGATCCGGGGAGGGGCAATGGCTACACCTTC.

The chain carries TRBV7-2 and TRBJ1-5; 11 bases are shared with TRBD1. The CDR3 contains 18 residues. V lost 6 bases and J lost 0; bases outside the gene matches: 10. CDR1 and CDR2 (germline): SGHTA, FQGNSA. DNA for the CDR3: TGTGCCAGCAGTTTAAGGACAGGGGGCGTTTATAGCAATCAGCCCCAGCATTTT. It codes for CASSLRTGGVYSNQPQHF.

The chain joins TRBV20-1 to TRBJ1-4, with TRBD1 as a possible D gene (5 bases). The CDR3 is made up of 11 amino acids. The germline V gene has CDR1 DFQATT and CDR2 SNEGSKA (reference sequence). The CDR3 DNA reads as TGCGGCGTGGGGGGGACCGAAAAACTGTTTTTT. This encodes CGVGGTEKLFF.

The genes are TRBV20-1 and TRBJ1-5, with TRBD1 matching over 10 bases. Germline CDR1 reads DFQATT; CDR2 reads SNEGSKA (reference sequence). The CDR3 sequence is 14 residues long. The J segment lost 7 bases and the V segment lost 3 bases, leaving 6 bases of the junction unmatched. The CDR3 protein is CSASKGTGEQPQHF. For the CDR3, the DNA is TGCAGTGCTAGTAAGGGGACAGGGGAACAGCCCCAGCATTTT.